This T cell receptor beta chain appears in the sequencing data of a study of early T cells in non-severe SARS-CoV-2 infection. In the study overall: The sequenced material was bulk RNA from unsorted whole blood, and its chains were unpaired.

This clonotype showed up just a few times. Its antigen is unknown. Attached unique molecular identifiers marked individual cDNA molecules. TCRdb reprocessed the 5' RACE reads with MiXCR, giving one entry per CDR3 protein. The repertoire holds around 50,000 distinct CDR3 sequences, under 7.5% seen once, with 3.9% in the top ten. Losses at the gene ends were 5 bases for V and 5 bases for J; bases not matched to a gene: 9. The CDR3 has 15 residues. Study-wide points: Missing private and CD4 specificities, VDJdb matching favored anti-spike CD8 responses.

V and J are TRBV12-3 or TRBV12-4 and TRBJ2-5; 9 nucleotides align to TRBD1. The sequence derives from an adult who was a healthcare worker with PCR-confirmed SARS-CoV-2 infection or an uninfected control (not recorded which). The sequencing input was whole blood. The CDR3 here is CASSPPGQGIETQYF. The CDR3 nucleotides read TGTGCCAGCAGTCCCCCCGGACAGGGGATTGAGACCCAGTACTTC.